Presented here are 22 T cell receptor beta chains from one specimen sequenced in a study of T cell repertoires in cytomegalovirus infection. These TCRs' antigens remain unknown. TCRdb analysed the reads with MiXCR anew, one entry per CDR3 protein. Of 640,000 or so distinct CDR3 sequences listed, around a third are singletons. The material sequenced was cultured PBMCs, taken from culture after CMV antigen stimulation. Source of these receptors: a human donor in good health (CMV status not recorded). Some clones in this sample may be carry-over from other donors' samples.

The rearrangement joins TRBV6-2 or TRBV6-3 to TRBJ1-2; D might be TRBD1 (6 bases). V was clipped by 10 bases and J by 6 bases, with 12 bases between them. The CDR3 is 11 amino acids. CDR1 MNHEY and CDR2 SVGEGT come from the germline V gene. The CDR3 DNA is TGTGCCACCGCCGGGGGCCATGGCTACACCTTC. Encoded protein: CATAGGHGYTF.

This clonotype occurred a few times. The rearrangement uses TRBV5-5 and TRBJ2-1, with 7 bases matching TRBD2. The CDR3 is 15 residues long. V shed 2 bases, J shed 10 bases, and the junction held 12 bases outside the gene matches. Germline CDR1 reads SGHKS; CDR2 reads YYEKEE (reference sequence). The CDR3 sequence is CASSFGPKRDPEQFF. CDR3 coding DNA: TGTGCCAGCAGCTTCGGCCCGAAGCGGGACCCAGAGCAGTTCTTC.

This clonotype has just a few counts. The chain joins TRBV7-9 to TRBJ1-3; D is unclear. CDR3 length: 15 amino acids. Germline V lookup: CDR1 SEHNR, CDR2 FQNEAQ (reference sequence). The V gene lost 5 bases and the J gene lost 0 bases, with 11 bases spanning the gap. The CDR3 region has the DNA TGTGCCAGCAGCATCCTGGCCACCTCTGGAAACACCATATATTTT. Translating it yields CASSILATSGNTIYF.

This clonotype was picked up many times. The chain joins TRBV7-8 to TRBJ1-2; D gene ambiguous. Per germline, CDR1 SGHVS and CDR2 FQNEAQ. The V and J ends lost 0 bases and 6 bases respectively, with 5 bases between them. CDR3 length: 12 amino acids. CDR3 DNA: TGTGCCAGCAGCTTAGCGCCAGATGGCTACACCTTC. Translated: CASSLAPDGYTF.

The chain is built from TRBV2 and TRBJ1-6, with D maybe TRBD1 (6 bases). The germline V gene encodes CDR1 SNHLY and CDR2 FYNNEI. Trimming took off 4 bases at V and 6 bases at J, with 13 bases between the two ends. The CDR3 is 15 amino acids. CDR3 bases: TGTGCCAGCAGTGCTGAACAGGGTAGTAATTCACCCCTCCACTTT. It translates to CASSAEQGSNSPLHF.

The chain is built from TRBV18 and TRBJ2-7; tentative D call: TRBD2 (5 bases). Looked up from germline, CDR1 is KGHSH and CDR2 is LQKENI. This CDR3 comprises 14 residues. Trimming pared 0 bases from V and 3 bases from J, leaving 9 bases between. The CDR3, as DNA: TGTGCCAGCTCACCACCTGCGAGGGTCTACGAGCAGTACTTC. This codes for CASSPPARVYEQYF.

This clonotype has at least ten counts. This chain uses TRBV7-2 with TRBJ2-3; 8 bases are a match to TRBD2. CDR1 and CDR2 from the germline V gene are SGHTA and FQGNSA. The CDR3 sequence is 14 residues long. Unmatched junction bases numbered 3, after V lost 1 base and J lost 6 bases. The CDR3 DNA reads TGTGCCAGCAGCTTAGATAGCGGGAAGGATACGCAGTATTTT. Protein sequence: CASSLDSGKDTQYF.

The chain employs TRBV2 and TRBJ1-1, with D tentatively TRBD1 (6 bases). Trimming took 7 bases from V and 6 from J, leaving 15 bases between them. CDR1 is SNHLY and CDR2 is FYNNEI in the germline V gene. CDR3 length: 13 residues. CDR3: CASKGGWTAEAFF. As DNA, the CDR3 is TGTGCCAGCAAGGGGGGATGGACAGCTGAAGCTTTCTTT.

There are many counts of this clonotype. The rearrangement uses TRBV7-2 and TRBJ1-3; D uncertain. Germline V lookup: CDR1 SGHTA, CDR2 FQGNSA. The CDR3 is made up of 15 amino acids. With 5 bases removed from V and 1 base from J, the gap between germline ends came to 12 bases. The CDR3 DNA reads as TGTGCCAGCAGCCCTCCGGGAAGATCTGGAAACACCATATATTTT. Its translation: CASSPPGRSGNTIYF. The complete variable domain, with remaining parts taken from reference TRBV7-2 and TRBJ1-3, reads GAGVSQSPSNKVTEKGKDVELRCDPISGHTALYWYRQSLGQGLEFLIYFQGNSAPDKSGLPSDRFSAERTGGSVSTLTIQRTQQEDSAVYLCASSPPGRSGNTIYFGEGSWLTVV.

This chain joins TRBV19 and TRBJ2-1, with 10 bases fitting TRBD1. This CDR3 region has 16 residues. The V gene's germline CDR1 is LNHDA and CDR2 SQIVND (reference sequence). With V trimmed by 8 bases and J by 10 bases, 17 bases remained unmatched. CDR3 bases: TGTGCCAGTGTTAGGGACAGGGGAGCGAAGGCAATCGAGCAGTTCTTC. Translation gives CASVRDRGAKAIEQFF.

V usage is TRBV7-8 and J usage is TRBJ2-2; the D is unclear. V was shortened by 1 base and J by 0 bases, with 6 bases between the two germline ends. CDR3 length equals 15 residues. Per the germline V gene, CDR1 is SGHVS and CDR2 is FQNEAQ. For the CDR3, the DNA is TGTGCCAGCAGCTTAGTGTTTCCGAACACCGGGGAGCTGTTTTTT. Translating gives CASSLVFPNTGELFF.

There are many counts of this clonotype. The V call is TRBV7-2, the J call TRBJ1-5, with D uncertain. Germline CDR1 and CDR2: SGHTA and FQGNSA. The CDR3 runs to 13 residues. Trimming took 1 base from V and 7 from J, leaving 8 bases between them. The CDR3 is CASSLEARQPQHF. The DNA of the CDR3 is TGTGCCAGCAGCTTAGAAGCGAGGCAGCCCCAGCATTTT.

The rearrangement joins TRBV7-2 to TRBJ1-5; D is ambiguous. Germline assignment: CDR1 SGHTA and CDR2 FQGNSA. This CDR3 has 13 amino acids. Deletions cut 3 bases from V and 6 bases from J, with 9 bases between. CDR3 coding DNA: TGTGCCAGCAGCTTTGAACGGAGTCAGCCCCAGCATTTT. It yields the protein CASSFERSQPQHF.

This chain's CDR3 is CSAFRDTEAFF. CDR3 in DNA: TGCAGCGCATTTAGGGACACTGAAGCTTTCTTT. This chain connects TRBV29-1 to TRBJ1-1; D gene uncertain. Germline V gene data show CDR1 as SQVTM and CDR2 as ANQGSEA. The CDR3 is made up of 11 amino acids. Trimming removed 7 bases from V and 3 bases from J, with 9 bases in between.

This chain uses TRBV12-5 with TRBJ2-3; D unclear. The V end lost 6 bases, the J end lost 8 bases, and 15 bases lay between the germline ends. The V gene's germline CDR1 is LGHNT and CDR2 FRNRAP. This CDR3 comprises 13 residues. The CDR3 protein is CASGRVPTGTQYF. CDR3 DNA: TGTGCTAGTGGCCGGGTCCCGACGGGTACGCAGTATTTT.

This clonotype was counted only a few times. This chain connects TRBV6-2 or TRBV6-3 to TRBJ2-1, with 7 bases aligning to TRBD2. Germline assignment: CDR1 MNHEY and CDR2 SVGEGT. J was trimmed by 6 bases and V by 4 bases; bases with no gene match: 9. The CDR3 is 15 residues long. CDR3 in DNA: TGTGCCAGCAGTTTGGGTTGGGGCGGGAGCAATGAGCAGTTCTTC. Protein sequence: CASSLGWGGSNEQFF.

This clonotype was counted only a few times. The chain combines TRBV20-1 with TRBJ2-1; the match to TRBD1 covers 7 bases. Germline CDR1 and CDR2: DFQATT and SNEGSKA (reference sequence). The CDR3 is 14 residues long. The V and J ends lost 5 bases and 0 bases, in that order; junction bases with no gene match: 4. The CDR3 sequence: CSAQTGSSYNEQFF. The CDR3 nucleotides read TGCAGTGCTCAGACAGGGAGCTCCTACAATGAGCAGTTCTTC.

Here the CDR3 DNA reads TGTGCCAGCTCACCAAGGGCTGGGAACACTGAAGCTTTCTTT. Amino acid sequence: CASSPRAGNTEAFF. The chain links TRBV18 to TRBJ1-1; no reliable D call. The germline V and J ends were trimmed by 2 bases and 1 base, with 8 bases remaining between them. Per germline, CDR1 KGHSH and CDR2 LQKENI. The CDR3 has 14 residues.

About this clonotype itself: A junction boundary mismatches the germline segment, possibly from a read error. The V gene is TRBV3-1, the J gene TRBJ2-5; unclear D gene. The CDR3 is made up of 12 amino acids. The germline V gene encodes CDR1 LGHDT and CDR2 YNNKEL (reference sequence). CDR3 sequence (DNA): TGTGCCAGCAGCCAAGTCGAAGACCCGCCGGACTTC. Amino acids: CASSQVEDPPDF.

This rearrangement joins TRBV6-5 to TRBJ2-2; weak D call: TRBD2 (5 bases). Germline-derived CDR1 and CDR2 are MNHEY and SVGAGI. Between the trimmed V and J ends, which lost 7 bases and 2 bases, there was a span of 8 bases. CDR3 size: 13 residues. As DNA, the CDR3 is TGTGCCAGCACAAGACTAAACACCGGGGAGCTGTTTTTT. Translating gives CASTRLNTGELFF.

This clonotype was counted at least ten times. The rearrangement joins TRBV7-2 to TRBJ2-3, with 9 bases fitting TRBD2. Germline V gene sequence: CDR1 SGHTA, CDR2 FQGNSA. V shed 1 base and J 7 bases; nucleotides not matched to a gene: 6. The CDR3 has 15 residues. The CDR3 sequence is CASSLGGGAGYTQYF. Written as DNA, the CDR3 is TGTGCCAGCAGCTTAGGCGGGGGGGCCGGATATACGCAGTATTTT.

The chain carries TRBV12-3 or TRBV12-4 and TRBJ2-5; 7 positions match TRBD1. The CDR3 sequence is 14 residues long. After removal of 5 bases from V and 3 bases from J, the junction contained 6 bases not matched to a gene. CDR3 DNA: TGTGCCAGCAGTACCGGGACAGAGGAAGAGACCCAGTACTTC. It translates to CASSTGTEEETQYF.